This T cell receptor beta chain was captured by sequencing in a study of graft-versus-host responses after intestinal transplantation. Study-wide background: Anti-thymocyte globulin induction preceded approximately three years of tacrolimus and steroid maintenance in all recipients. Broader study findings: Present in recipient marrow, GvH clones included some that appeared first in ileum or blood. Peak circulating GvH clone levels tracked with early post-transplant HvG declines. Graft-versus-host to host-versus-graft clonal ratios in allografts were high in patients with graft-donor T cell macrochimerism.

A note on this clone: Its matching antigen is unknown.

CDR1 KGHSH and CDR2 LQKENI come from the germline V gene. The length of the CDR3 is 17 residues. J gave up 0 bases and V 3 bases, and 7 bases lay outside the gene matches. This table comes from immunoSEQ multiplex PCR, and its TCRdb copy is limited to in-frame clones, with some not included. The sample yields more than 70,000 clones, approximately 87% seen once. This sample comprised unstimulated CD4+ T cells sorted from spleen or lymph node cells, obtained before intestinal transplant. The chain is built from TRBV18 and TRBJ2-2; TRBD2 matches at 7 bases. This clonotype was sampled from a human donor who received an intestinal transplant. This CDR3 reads CASSPWTSGANTGELFF. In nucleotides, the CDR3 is TGTGCCAGCTCACCTTGGACGAGCGGGGCGAACACCGGGGAGCTGTTTTTT.